This T cell receptor beta chain is drawn from a study of T cells after yellow fever vaccination. TCR cDNA, made by 5'RACE template switching, carried an added universal primer site and UMIs. TCRdb used MiXCR to reprocess the 5' RACE reads, holding one entry per CDR3 protein. The sample has under 700,000 distinct CDR3 sequences; around 17% are singletons. Comments on this clonotype: At one end the junction does not follow the germline gene, possibly because of a read error.

The V gene's germline CDR1 is SGHRS and CDR2 YFSETQ. The CDR3 loop spans 14 amino acids. Sequencing used PBMCs, obtained less than 6 days after the first yellow fever vaccination. The J gene is TRBJ2-3, the V gene TRBV5-1; the match to TRBD2 covers 7 bases. This clonotype originated in a man between 18 and 29 years old who received the YFV17D yellow fever vaccine. This chain's CDR3 is CASILGTMADTQYF. The CDR3 DNA follows: TGCGCCAGCATCTTGGGGACTATGGCAGATACGCAGTATTTT. Together with reference TRBV5-1 and TRBJ2-3, the CDR3 gives the full variable domain: KAGVTQTPRYLIKTRGQQVTLSCSPISGHRSVSWYQQTPGQGLQFLFEYFSETQRNKGNFPGRFSGRQFSNSRSEMNVSTLELGDSALYLCASILGTMADTQYFGPGTRLTVL.